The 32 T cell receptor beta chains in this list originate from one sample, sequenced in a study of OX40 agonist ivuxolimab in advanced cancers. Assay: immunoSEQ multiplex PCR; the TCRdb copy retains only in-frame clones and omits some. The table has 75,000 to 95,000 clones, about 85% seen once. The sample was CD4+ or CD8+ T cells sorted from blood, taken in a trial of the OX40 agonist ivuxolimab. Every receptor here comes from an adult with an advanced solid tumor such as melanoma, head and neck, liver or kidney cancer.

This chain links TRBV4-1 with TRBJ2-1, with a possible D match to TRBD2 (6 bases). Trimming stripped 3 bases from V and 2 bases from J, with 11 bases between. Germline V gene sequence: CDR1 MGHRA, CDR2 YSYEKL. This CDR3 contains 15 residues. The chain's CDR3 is CASSHRLDTYNEQFF. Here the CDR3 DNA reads TGCGCCAGCAGCCACCGACTAGACACCTACAATGAGCAGTTCTTC.

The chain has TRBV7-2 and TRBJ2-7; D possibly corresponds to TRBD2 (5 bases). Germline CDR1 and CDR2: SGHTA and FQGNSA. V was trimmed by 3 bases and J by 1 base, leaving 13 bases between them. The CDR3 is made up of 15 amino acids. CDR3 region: CASSLIARLSYEQYF. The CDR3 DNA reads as TGTGCCAGCAGCTTGATAGCGAGACTGTCCTACGAGCAGTACTTC.

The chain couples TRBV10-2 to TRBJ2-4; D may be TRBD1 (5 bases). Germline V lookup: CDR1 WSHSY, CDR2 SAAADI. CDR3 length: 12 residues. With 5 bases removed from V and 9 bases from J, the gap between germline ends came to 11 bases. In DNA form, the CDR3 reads TGCGCCAGCAGTCCAGGGTATGGCATTCAGTACTTC. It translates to CASSPGYGIQYF.

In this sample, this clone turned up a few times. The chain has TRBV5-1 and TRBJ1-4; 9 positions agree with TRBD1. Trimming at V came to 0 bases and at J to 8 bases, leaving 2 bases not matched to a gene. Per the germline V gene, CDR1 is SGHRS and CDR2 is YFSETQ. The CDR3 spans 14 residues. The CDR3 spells CASSLGGQGEKLFF. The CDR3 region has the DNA TGCGCCAGCAGCTTGGGCGGACAGGGGGAAAAACTGTTTTTT.

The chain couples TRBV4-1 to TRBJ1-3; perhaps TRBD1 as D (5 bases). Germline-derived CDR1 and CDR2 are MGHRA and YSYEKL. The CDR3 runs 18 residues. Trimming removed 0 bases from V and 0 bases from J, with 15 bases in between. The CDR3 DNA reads TGCGCCAGCAGCCAAGATCTGGGGCGGCAGAGCTCTGGAAACACCATATATTTT. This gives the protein CASSQDLGRQSSGNTIYF.

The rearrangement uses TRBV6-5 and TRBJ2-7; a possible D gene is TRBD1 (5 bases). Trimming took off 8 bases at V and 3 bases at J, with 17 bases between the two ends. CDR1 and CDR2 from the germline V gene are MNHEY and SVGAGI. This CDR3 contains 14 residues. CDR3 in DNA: TGTGCCAGCCGAAAGGGGCGATACTTCTACGAGCAGTACTTC. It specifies CASRKGRYFYEQYF.

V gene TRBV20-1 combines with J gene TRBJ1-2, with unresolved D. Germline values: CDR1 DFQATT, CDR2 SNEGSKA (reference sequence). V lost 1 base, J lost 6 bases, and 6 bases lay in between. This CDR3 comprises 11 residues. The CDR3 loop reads CSARVLNGYTF. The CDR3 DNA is TGCAGTGCTAGAGTGCTAAATGGCTACACCTTC.

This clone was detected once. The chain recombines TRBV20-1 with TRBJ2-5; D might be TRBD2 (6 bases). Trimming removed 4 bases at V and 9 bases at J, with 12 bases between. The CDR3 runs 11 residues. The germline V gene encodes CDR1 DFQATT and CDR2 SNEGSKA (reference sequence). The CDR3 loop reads CSATGWGAQYF. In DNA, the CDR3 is TGCAGTGCTACAGGATGGGGGGCCCAGTACTTC.

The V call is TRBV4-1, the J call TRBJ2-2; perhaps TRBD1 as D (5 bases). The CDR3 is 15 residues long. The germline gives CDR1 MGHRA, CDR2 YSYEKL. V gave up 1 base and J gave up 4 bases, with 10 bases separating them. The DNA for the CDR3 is TGCGCCAGCAGCCAAGTGGACACCCTCACCGGGGAGCTGTTTTTT. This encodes CASSQVDTLTGELFF.

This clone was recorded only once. CDR3 in amino acids: CASSPPGRGLYEQYF. The CDR3 bases are TGTGCCAGCAGCCCCCCGGGAAGGGGGCTCTACGAGCAGTACTTC. The V gene is TRBV7-9, the J gene TRBJ2-7, with TRBD1 identical over 7 bases. CDR3 length equals 15 residues. In germline, CDR1 is SEHNR, CDR2 FQNEAQ (reference sequence). The J segment lost 3 bases and the V segment lost 5 bases, leaving 10 bases of the junction unmatched. Drawing the rest from reference TRBV7-9 and TRBJ2-7, the complete variable domain is DTGVSQNPRHKITKRGQNVTFRCDPISEHNRLYWYRQTLGQGPEFLTYFQNEAQLEKSRLLSDRFSAERPKGSFSTLEIQRTEQGDSAMYLCASSPPGRGLYEQYFGPGTRLTVT.

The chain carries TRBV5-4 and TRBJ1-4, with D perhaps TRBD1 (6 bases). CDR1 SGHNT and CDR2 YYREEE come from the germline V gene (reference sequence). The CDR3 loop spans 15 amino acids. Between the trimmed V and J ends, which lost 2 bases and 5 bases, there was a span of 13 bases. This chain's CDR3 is CASSFATGKNEKLFF. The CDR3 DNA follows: TGTGCCAGCAGCTTCGCAACAGGGAAGAATGAAAAACTGTTTTTT. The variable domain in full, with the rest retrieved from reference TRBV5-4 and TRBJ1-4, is ETGVTQSPTHLIKTRGQQVTLRCSSQSGHNTVSWYQQALGQGPQFIFQYYREEENGRGNFPPRFSGLQFPNYSSELNVNALELDDSALYLCASSFATGKNEKLFFGSGTQLSVL.

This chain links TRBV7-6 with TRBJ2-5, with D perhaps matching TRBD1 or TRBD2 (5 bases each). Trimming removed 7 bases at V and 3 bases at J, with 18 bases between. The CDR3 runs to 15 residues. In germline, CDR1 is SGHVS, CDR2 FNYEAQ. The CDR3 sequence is CASIRDAKTEETQYF. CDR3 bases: TGTGCCAGCATCCGGGACGCTAAGACAGAAGAGACCCAGTACTTC.

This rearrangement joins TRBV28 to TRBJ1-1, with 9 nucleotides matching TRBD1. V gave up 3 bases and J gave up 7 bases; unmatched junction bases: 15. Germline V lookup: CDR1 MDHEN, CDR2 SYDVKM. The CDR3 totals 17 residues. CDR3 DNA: TGTGCCAGCAGTTTCTTAGTCCTGGGACAGGGCAGTCGTGAAGCTTTCTTT. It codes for CASSFLVLGQGSREAFF.

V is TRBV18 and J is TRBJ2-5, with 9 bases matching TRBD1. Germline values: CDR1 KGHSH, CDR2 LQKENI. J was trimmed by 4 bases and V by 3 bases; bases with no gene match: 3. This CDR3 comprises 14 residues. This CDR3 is CASSPGQGRETQYF. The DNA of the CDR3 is TGTGCCAGCTCACCGGGACAGGGTAGAGAGACCCAGTACTTC.

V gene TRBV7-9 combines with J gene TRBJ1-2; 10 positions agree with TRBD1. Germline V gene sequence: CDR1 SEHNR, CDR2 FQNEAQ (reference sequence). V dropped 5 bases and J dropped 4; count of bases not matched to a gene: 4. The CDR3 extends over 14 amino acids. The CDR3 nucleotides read TGTGCCAGCAGCCCGGGGACAGGGGCCTATGGCTACACCTTC. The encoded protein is CASSPGTGAYGYTF.

CDR3 DNA: TGCGCCAGCAGCCAGGGGTGGGACACCGGGGAGCTGTTTTTT. As protein: CASSQGWDTGELFF. The rearrangement uses TRBV4-1 and TRBJ2-2; unclear D gene. V shed 3 bases and J shed 3 bases, with 8 bases lying between them. Looked up from germline, CDR1 is MGHRA and CDR2 is YSYEKL. The CDR3 runs 14 residues.

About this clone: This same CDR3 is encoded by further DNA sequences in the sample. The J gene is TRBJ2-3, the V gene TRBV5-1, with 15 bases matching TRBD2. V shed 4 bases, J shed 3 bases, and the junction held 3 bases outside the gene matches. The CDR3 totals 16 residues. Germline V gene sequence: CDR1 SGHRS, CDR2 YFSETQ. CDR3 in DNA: TGCGCCAGCAGCCCCGGACTAGCGGGGGGGACAGATACGCAGTATTTT. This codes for CASSPGLAGGTDTQYF.

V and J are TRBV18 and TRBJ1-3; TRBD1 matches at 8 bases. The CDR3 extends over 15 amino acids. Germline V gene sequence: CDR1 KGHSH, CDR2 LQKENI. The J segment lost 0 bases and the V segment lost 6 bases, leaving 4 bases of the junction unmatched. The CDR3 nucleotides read TGTGCCAGCTCTCGACAGGGGCGCTCTGGAAACACCATATATTTT. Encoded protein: CASSRQGRSGNTIYF.

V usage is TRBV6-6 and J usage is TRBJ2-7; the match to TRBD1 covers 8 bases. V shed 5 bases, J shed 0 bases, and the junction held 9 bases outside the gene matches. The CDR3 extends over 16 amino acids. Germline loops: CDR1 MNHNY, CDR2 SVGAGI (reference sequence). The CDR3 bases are TGTGCCAGCAGTCCAGAATACAGGGGGAGCTCCTACGAGCAGTACTTC. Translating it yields CASSPEYRGSSYEQYF.

Here the CDR3 DNA reads TGTGCCAGCAACAAAAAAATCAGGGAAGGGTTCTATGGCTACACCTTC. Translating gives CASNKKIREGFYGYTF. The rearrangement joins TRBV5-6 to TRBJ1-2; the D gene is possibly TRBD1 (5 bases). Trimming pared 6 bases from V and 4 bases from J, leaving 22 bases between. CDR3 length: 16 amino acids. Germline CDR1 and CDR2: SGHDT and YYEEEE.

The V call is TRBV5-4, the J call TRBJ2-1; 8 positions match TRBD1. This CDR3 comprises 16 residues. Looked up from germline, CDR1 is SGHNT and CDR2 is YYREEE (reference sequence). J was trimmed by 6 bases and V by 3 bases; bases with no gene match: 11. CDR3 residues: CASSSGAGTGVNEQFF. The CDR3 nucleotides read TGTGCCAGCAGCTCGGGGGCCGGGACAGGCGTCAATGAGCAGTTCTTC.

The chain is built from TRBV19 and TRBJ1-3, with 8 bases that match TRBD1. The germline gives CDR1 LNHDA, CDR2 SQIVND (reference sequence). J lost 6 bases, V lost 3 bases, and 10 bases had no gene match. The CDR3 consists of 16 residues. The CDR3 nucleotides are TGTGCCAGTAGTATCTCGCGGGACAGGACCCAAAACACCATATATTTT. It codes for CASSISRDRTQNTIYF.

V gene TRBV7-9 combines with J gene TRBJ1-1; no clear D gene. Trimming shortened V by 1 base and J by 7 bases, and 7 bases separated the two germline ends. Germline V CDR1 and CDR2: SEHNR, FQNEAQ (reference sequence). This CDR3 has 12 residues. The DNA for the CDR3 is TGTGCCAGCAGCTTAGAGGTGCGTGAAGCTTTCTTT. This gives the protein CASSLEVREAFF.

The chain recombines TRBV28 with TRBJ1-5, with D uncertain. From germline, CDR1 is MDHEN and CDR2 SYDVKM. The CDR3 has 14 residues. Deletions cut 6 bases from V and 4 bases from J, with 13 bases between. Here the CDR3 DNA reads TGTGCCAGCAGGACCCGCTCCCCGAATCAGCCCCAGCATTTT. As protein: CASRTRSPNQPQHF.

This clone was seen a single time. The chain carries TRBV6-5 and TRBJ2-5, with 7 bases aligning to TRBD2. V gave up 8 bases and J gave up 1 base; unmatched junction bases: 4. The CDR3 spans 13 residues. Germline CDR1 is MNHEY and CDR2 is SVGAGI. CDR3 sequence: CASHPSGQETQYF. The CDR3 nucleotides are TGTGCCAGCCACCCTAGCGGCCAAGAGACCCAGTACTTC.

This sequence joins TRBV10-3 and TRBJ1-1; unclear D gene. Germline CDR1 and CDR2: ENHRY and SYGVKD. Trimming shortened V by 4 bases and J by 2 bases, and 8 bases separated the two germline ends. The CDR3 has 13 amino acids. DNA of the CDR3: TGTGCCATCAGTGGGGGAAGAAACACTGAAGCTTTCTTT. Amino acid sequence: CAISGGRNTEAFF.

CDR3 loop: CASSPSTGYGEQFF. Written as DNA, the CDR3 is TGTGCCAGCAGCCCATCCACAGGGTATGGTGAGCAGTTCTTC. V and J are TRBV7-2 and TRBJ2-1, with D perhaps TRBD1 (6 bases). Germline V gene lookup returns CDR1 SGHTA and CDR2 FQGNSA. V dropped 5 bases and J dropped 9 bases, with 17 bases sitting between them. CDR3 size: 14 residues.

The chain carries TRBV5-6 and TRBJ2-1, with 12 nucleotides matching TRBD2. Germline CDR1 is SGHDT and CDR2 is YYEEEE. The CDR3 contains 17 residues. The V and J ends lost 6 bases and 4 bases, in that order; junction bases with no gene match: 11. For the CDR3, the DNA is TGTGCCAGCAACCCCCTAGCGGGAGGGTCGTGGTACAATGAGCAGTTCTTC. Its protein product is CASNPLAGGSWYNEQFF.

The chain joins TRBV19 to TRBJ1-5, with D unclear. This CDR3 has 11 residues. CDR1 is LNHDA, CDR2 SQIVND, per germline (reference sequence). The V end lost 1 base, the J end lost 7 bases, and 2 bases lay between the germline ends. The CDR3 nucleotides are TGTGCCAGTAGTATAGGACAGCCCCAGCATTTT. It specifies CASSIGQPQHF.

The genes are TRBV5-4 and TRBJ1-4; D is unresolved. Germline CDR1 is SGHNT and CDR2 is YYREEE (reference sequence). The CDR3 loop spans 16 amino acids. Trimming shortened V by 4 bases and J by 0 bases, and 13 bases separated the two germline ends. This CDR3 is CASSPTTTATNEKLFF. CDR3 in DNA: TGTGCCAGCAGCCCTACAACAACTGCAACTAATGAAAAACTGTTTTTT.

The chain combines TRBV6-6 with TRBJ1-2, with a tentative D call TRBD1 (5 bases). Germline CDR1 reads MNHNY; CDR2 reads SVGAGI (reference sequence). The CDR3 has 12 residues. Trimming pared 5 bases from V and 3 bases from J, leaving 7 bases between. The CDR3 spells CASSPTDYGYTF. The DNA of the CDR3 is TGTGCCAGCAGTCCGACAGACTATGGCTACACCTTC.

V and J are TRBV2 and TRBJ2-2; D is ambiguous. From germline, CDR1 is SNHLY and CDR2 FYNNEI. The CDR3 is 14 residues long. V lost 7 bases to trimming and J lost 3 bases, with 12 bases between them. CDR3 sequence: CASTTQVYTGELFF. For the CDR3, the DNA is TGTGCCAGCACCACACAAGTCTACACCGGGGAGCTGTTTTTT.